The 30 T cell receptor beta chains reported below all come from one sample, sequenced in a study of brain T cells in children with intractable seizures (dated by TCRdb to the early 2020s). The time point label for this specimen denotes: resected brain tissue, or blood drawn just prior to surgery. Receptor amplification or capture employed the immunoSEQ multiplex PCR assay. This immuneACCESS table, as held by TCRdb, lists in-frame sequences with V and J called but not all clones. Of the missing ones, under half trace to an unresolved V gene in checked studies; the others have no known cause. This sample is represented by about 41,000 clones; around nine tenths of them were singletons. Approximately 6% of the sample is in the top ten clones. The material sequenced was peripheral blood, taken at surgery. The receptor set was obtained from a girl under 10 years old with tuberous sclerosis and intractable seizures.

The chain couples TRBV4-1 to TRBJ1-6; D remains unclear. The V gene's germline CDR1 is MGHRA and CDR2 YSYEKL. V was clipped by 1 base and J by 8 bases, with 12 bases between them. This CDR3 is 15 amino acids long. Here the CDR3 DNA reads TGCGCCAGCAGCCAAGTATGGGGTAGAGATTCACCCCTCCACTTT. It yields the protein CASSQVWGRDSPLHF.

V and J are TRBV28 and TRBJ1-6; D is uncertain. The CDR3 totals 12 residues. V lost 1 base, J lost 9 bases, and 4 bases lay in between. Germline V CDR1 and CDR2: MDHEN, SYDVKM. The CDR3 DNA follows: TGTGCCAGCAGTTTATCAGGTTCACCCCTCCACTTT. Translated: CASSLSGSPLHF.

V is TRBV7-3 and J is TRBJ2-3; TRBD2 is a possible D gene (6 bases). The V gene lost 1 base and the J gene lost 10 bases, with 9 bases spanning the gap. In germline, CDR1 is SGHTA, CDR2 FQGTGA. CDR3 size: 12 residues. The CDR3 DNA reads TGTGCCAGCAGCTTAATGGCGGGGCCGCAGTATTTT. It is translated as CASSLMAGPQYF.

This clone was observed once. This chain links TRBV13 with TRBJ2-3, with a tentative D call TRBD2 (6 bases). CDR1 and CDR2 (germline): PRHDT, FYEKMQ (reference sequence). V was pared by 4 bases and J by 6 bases, with 14 bases between. The CDR3 loop spans 14 amino acids. CDR3 sequence: CASSYNRLDDTQYF. Here the CDR3 DNA reads TGTGCCAGCAGCTATAATAGACTAGATGATACGCAGTATTTT.

For the CDR3, the DNA is TGCAGCGTTGGACAGGGGTATGGCTACACCTTC. Protein sequence: CSVGQGYGYTF. V usage is TRBV29-1 and J usage is TRBJ1-2, with 8 bases aligning to TRBD1. CDR3 length: 11 residues. Trimming took 4 bases from V and 5 from J; bases not matched to a gene: 0. CDR1 and CDR2 from the germline V gene are SQVTM and ANQGSEA.

CDR3 sequence (DNA): TGTGCCAGCAGCTTGGACAGGGTAGTGTATAATTCACCCCTCCACTTT. Residues: CASSLDRVVYNSPLHF. The chain carries TRBV5-5 and TRBJ1-6; D perhaps matches TRBD1 (6 bases). This CDR3 has 16 amino acids. V was cut by 0 bases and J by 4 bases, with 11 bases left in between. CDR1 is SGHKS and CDR2 is YYEKEE in the germline V gene (reference sequence).

The chain couples TRBV5-1 to TRBJ2-5, with 12 bases identical to TRBD1. The CDR3 loop spans 16 amino acids. Looked up from germline, CDR1 is SGHRS and CDR2 is YFSETQ. With V trimmed by 2 bases and J by 4 bases, 6 bases remained unmatched. The CDR3 sequence: CASSFRGQGASETQYF. In DNA form, the CDR3 reads TGCGCCAGCAGCTTTAGGGGACAGGGGGCCTCAGAGACCCAGTACTTC.

About this clone itself: Germline is not matched at one junction end, which may reflect a read error. At the DNA level, this CDR3 is encoded by other sequences in the same sample as well. This rearrangement joins TRBV19 to TRBJ2-2; possibly TRBD2 for D (6 bases). Germline CDR1 and CDR2: LNHDA and SQIVND (reference sequence). This CDR3 is built from 15 residues. The CDR3 here is CASIGTGEDTGELFF. DNA of the CDR3: TGTGCCAGTATCGGGACGGGGGAGGACACTGGGGAGCTGTTTTTT. The whole variable domain, filled in from reference TRBV19 and TRBJ2-2, reads DGGITQSPKYLFRKEGQNVTLSCEQNLNHDAMYWYRQDPGQGLRLIYYSQIVNDFQKGDIAEGYSVSREKKESFPLTVTSAQKNPTAFYLCASIGTGEDTGELFFGEGSRLTVL.

J is TRBJ1-4 and V is TRBV28; 9 bases are shared with TRBD1. The CDR3 length is 15 residues. V dropped 2 bases and J dropped 4; count of bases not matched to a gene: 2. The germline gives CDR1 MDHEN, CDR2 SYDVKM. As DNA, the CDR3 is TGTGCCAGCAGTTTAACGGGACAGGGTAATGAAAAACTGTTTTTT. Residues: CASSLTGQGNEKLFF. Complete variable domain (other parts from reference TRBV28 and TRBJ1-4): DVKVTQSSRYLVKRTGEKVFLECVQDMDHENMFWYRQDPGLGLRLIYFSYDVKMKEKGDIPEGYSVSREKKERFSLILESASTNQTSMYLCASSLTGQGNEKLFFGSGTQLSVL.

The rearrangement joins TRBV6-5 to TRBJ2-7, with a tentative D call TRBD1 (6 bases). With 2 bases removed from V and 3 bases from J, the gap between germline ends came to 11 bases. CDR1 and CDR2 from the germline V gene are MNHEY and SVGAGI. The CDR3 extends over 14 amino acids. The CDR3 region has the DNA TGTGCCAGCAGTTACCAGGGGATGATCTACGAGCAGTACTTC. Amino acids: CASSYQGMIYEQYF.

The chain combines TRBV23-1 with TRBJ1-1, with 8 positions matching TRBD1. TRBV23-1 is known as an ORF, though its function is uncertain. The CDR3 is 14 amino acids. V lost 7 bases, J lost 2 bases, and 6 bases stayed unmatched. CDR3 region: CASNRDRRNTEAFF. The CDR3 nucleotides read TGCGCCAGCAATAGGGACAGGAGAAACACTGAAGCTTTCTTT.

The chain links TRBV2 to TRBJ1-2; unclear D gene. Per the germline V gene, CDR1 is SNHLY and CDR2 is FYNNEI. Trimming took off 2 bases at V and 2 bases at J, with 9 bases between the two ends. The CDR3 spans 14 residues. In nucleotides, the CDR3 is TGTGCCAGCAGTGAATTTGGGGAGAACTATGGCTACACCTTC. Its translation is CASSEFGENYGYTF.

The chain employs TRBV30 and TRBJ2-6; D might be TRBD1 or TRBD2, each matching 6 bases. This CDR3 has 20 amino acids. Germline CDR1 is GTSNPN and CDR2 is SVGIG (reference sequence). The V and J ends lost 0 bases and 3 bases respectively, with 24 bases between them. The CDR3, as DNA: TGTGCCTGGAGTGTACCCCTAGGCGGGACATCCCGGGGTGGGGCCAACGTCCTGACTTTC. It codes for CAWSVPLGGTSRGGANVLTF.

This clone was observed a few times. CDR3 DNA: TGTGCCAGCAGCAGGGGGGACGAGCAGTACTTC. Protein: CASSRGDEQYF. The chain combines TRBV27 with TRBJ2-7, with D possibly being TRBD1 (7 bases). The germline V gene encodes CDR1 MNHEY and CDR2 SMNVEV (reference sequence). The CDR3 spans 11 residues. V dropped 6 bases and J dropped 5 bases, with 8 bases sitting between them.

The genes are TRBV25-1 and TRBJ2-5; 10 bases match TRBD2. The CDR3 runs 16 residues. V shed 5 bases, J shed 0 bases, and the junction held 6 bases outside the gene matches. The germline CDR1 and CDR2 sequences are MGHDK and SYGVNS. In DNA, the CDR3 is TGTGCCAGCAGTTGCCTAGCGGGGGCGTACCAAGAGACCCAGTACTTC. It yields the protein CASSCLAGAYQETQYF.

The V gene is TRBV7-9, the J gene TRBJ2-3; D is undetermined. From germline, CDR1 is SEHNR and CDR2 FQNEAQ (reference sequence). The V and J ends lost 1 base and 3 bases respectively, with 11 bases between them. The CDR3 is made up of 15 amino acids. The CDR3 nucleotides read TGTGCCAGCAGCTTAGATTTTAAGGTAACAGATACGCAGTATTTT. Translating it yields CASSLDFKVTDTQYF. The entire variable domain, with the rest obtained from reference TRBV7-9 and TRBJ2-3, is as follows: DTGVSQNPRHKITKRGQNVTFRCDPISEHNRLYWYRQTLGQGPEFLTYFQNEAQLEKSRLLSDRFSAERPKGSFSTLEIQRTEQGDSAMYLCASSLDFKVTDTQYFGPGTRLTVL.

The CDR3 DNA is TGTGCCAGCAGCAGGGGACCTGTATTGGACAAAGTCGGGGCCAACGTCCTGACTTTC. It specifies CASSRGPVLDKVGANVLTF. This chain links TRBV12-1 with TRBJ2-6. TRBV12-1 is a pseudogene. The CDR3 has 19 residues.

The CDR3 loop is CSAIHEQYV. Written as DNA, the CDR3 is TGCAGTGCTATTCACGAGCAGTACGTC. The rearrangement links TRBV20-1 to TRBJ2-7; no clear D gene. Germline V lookup: CDR1 DFQATT, CDR2 SNEGSKA (reference sequence). The CDR3 totals 9 residues. Trimming pared 4 bases from V and 5 bases from J, leaving 3 bases between.

The chain has TRBV19 and TRBJ1-5; D might be TRBD1 (5 bases). Germline CDR1 is LNHDA and CDR2 is SQIVND (reference sequence). CDR3 length: 15 amino acids. The germline V and J ends were trimmed by 8 bases and 0 bases, with 14 bases remaining between them. CDR3 coding DNA: TGTGCCAGTTTGGGATGGGGGGATAGCAATCAGCCCCAGCATTTT. Amino acid sequence: CASLGWGDSNQPQHF.

The CDR3 protein is CASSLLEMEWETQYF. CDR3 bases: TGTGCCAGCAGCCTCTTGGAGATGGAGTGGGAGACCCAGTACTTC. The chain carries TRBV7-6 and TRBJ2-5, with unresolved D. The CDR3 contains 15 residues. Germline CDR1 reads SGHVS; CDR2 reads FNYEAQ. With 5 bases removed from V and 5 bases from J, the gap between germline ends came to 18 bases.

This clone came up once. The V and J genes are TRBV11-2 and TRBJ2-7; D possibly corresponds to TRBD1 (5 bases). CDR1 and CDR2 (germline): SGHAT, FQNNGV. This CDR3 spans 15 amino acids. V lost 1 base, J lost 0 bases, and 10 bases lay in between. The CDR3 protein is CASSLGYTGSYEQYV. The CDR3 DNA reads TGTGCCAGCAGCTTAGGGTACACAGGCTCCTACGAGCAGTACGTC.

This chain links TRBV2 with TRBJ2-7; 9 nucleotides match TRBD1. J was trimmed by 4 bases and V by 2 bases; bases with no gene match: 12. Germline values: CDR1 SNHLY, CDR2 FYNNEI. The CDR3 totals 17 residues. The CDR3 DNA follows: TGTGCCAGCAGTGAATACAGGGGGCTCTCCTTTTTTTACGAGCAGTACTTC. It encodes CASSEYRGLSFFYEQYF.

The table lists this clone with a count of one. The chain joins TRBV4-1 to TRBJ2-5; weak D call: TRBD2 (6 bases). The CDR3 loop spans 16 amino acids. The germline V gene has CDR1 MGHRA and CDR2 YSYEKL. The V gene lost 4 bases and the J gene lost 2 bases, with 17 bases spanning the gap. As DNA, the CDR3 is TGCGCCAGCAGCCGATATAGCGGAAGAGATCAAGAGACCCAGTACTTC. It translates to CASSRYSGRDQETQYF.

This chain joins TRBV24-1 and TRBJ2-5, with D possibly matching TRBD2 (5 bases). The CDR3 is 16 residues long. The germline gives CDR1 KGHDR, CDR2 SFDVKD. Trimming shortened V by 1 base and J by 4 bases, and 15 bases separated the two germline ends. The DNA for the CDR3 is TGTGCCACCAGTGATTTAGGTTCGGGGTTGGGAGAGACCCAGTACTTC. Its protein is CATSDLGSGLGETQYF.

V gene TRBV24-1 combines with J gene TRBJ2-1; tentative D call: TRBD2 (6 bases). The CDR3 spans 18 residues. Looked up from germline, CDR1 is KGHDR and CDR2 is SFDVKD. V was clipped by 4 bases and J by 0 bases, with 18 bases between them. As DNA, the CDR3 is TGTGCCACCAGTGACGGTCAGGGACTCTCCAGCTCCTACAATGAGCAGTTCTTC. Translation gives CATSDGQGLSSSYNEQFF.

V and J are TRBV24-1 and TRBJ1-1, with TRBD1 matching over 8 bases. V shed 4 bases and J 12 bases; nucleotides not matched to a gene: 6. Germline V gene data show CDR1 as KGHDR and CDR2 as SFDVKD. The CDR3 loop spans 12 amino acids. The CDR3 loop is CATSESRTGTFF. The DNA of the CDR3 is TGTGCCACCAGTGAGAGTCGGACAGGGACTTTCTTT.

The rearrangement links TRBV24-1 to TRBJ1-2; unclear D gene. The CDR3 covers 15 residues. With 1 base removed from V and 5 bases from J, the gap between germline ends came to 13 bases. Looked up from germline, CDR1 is KGHDR and CDR2 is SFDVKD. CDR3 sequence (DNA): TGTGCCACCAGTGATTTCTCCCCTCGGGAGTATGGCTACACCTTC. It translates to CATSDFSPREYGYTF.

V is TRBV12-5 and J is TRBJ1-5; no definite D call. The CDR3 is 13 residues long. From germline, CDR1 is LGHNT and CDR2 FRNRAP. V lost 2 bases, J lost 0 bases, and 2 bases lay in between. The chain's CDR3 is CASGLHSNQPQHF. The CDR3 DNA reads as TGTGCTAGTGGTTTGCATAGCAATCAGCCCCAGCATTTT.

The gene calls are TRBV27 and TRBJ1-1, with TRBD1 as a possible D gene (5 bases). Germline CDR1 and CDR2: MNHEY and SMNVEV (reference sequence). This CDR3 contains 16 residues. V was clipped by 6 bases and J by 0 bases, with 17 bases between them. CDR3 sequence reads: CASRMWLGQMNTEAFF. Here the CDR3 DNA reads TGTGCCAGCAGAATGTGGCTGGGGCAGATGAACACTGAAGCTTTCTTT.

The chain combines TRBV24-1 with TRBJ2-1, with 10 bases that match TRBD1. Germline lookup yields CDR1 KGHDR and CDR2 SFDVKD. The CDR3 covers 16 residues. After removal of 0 bases from V and 6 bases from J, the junction contained 4 bases not matched to a gene. CDR3 residues: CATSDLGTGDGNEQFF. The CDR3 nucleotides are TGTGCCACCAGTGATTTGGGGACAGGGGATGGCAATGAGCAGTTCTTC.